The entry below describes one T cell receptor (beta chain). Antigen unknown. Described time point: pretreatment peripheral blood. The sample originates from a study of PD-L1 blockade in urothelial cancer. Overall study: Bladder-origin urothelial cancer in males described about 85% of the roughly 29 patients. The study, taken as a whole, reports: Durable-benefit patients showed greater tumor-associated blood clone expansion at 3 weeks.

Data came from immunoSEQ multiplex PCR; TCRdb stores just in-frame clones and leaves some out. Of more than 85,000 clones listed, 80% to 90% are singletons. Looked up from germline, CDR1 is SGHTA and CDR2 is FQGTGA. CDR3 length: 15 amino acids. Trimming removed 2 bases from V and 5 bases from J, with 14 bases in between. Source: PBMCs, taken around atezolizumab (anti-PD-L1) treatment. The chain recombines TRBV7-3 with TRBJ2-3; tentatively, D is TRBD1 (6 bases). This TCR was recovered from a man between 60 and 70 years old with urothelial cancer. DNA of the CDR3: TGTGCCAGCAGCTTACACAGGGTGGATAGAGATACGCAGTATTTT. This gives the protein CASSLHRVDRDTQYF.